A selection of T cell receptor beta chains follows, all from one sample in a study of human T cells and chemical hapten exposure. Via MiXCR, TCRdb re-called the RACE reads, giving one row per CDR3 protein. The sample yields over 35,000 distinct CDR3 sequences, more than 3% seen once. The sample was whole blood, taken in connection with sensitization to the hapten diphenylcyclopropenone (DPC). The origin of the receptors is a man in his fifties or sixties with alopecia areata. Some clones in this sample may be carry-over from other donors' samples. Both conserved end residues are part of each CDR3. Each record gives: CDR3 length, J gene, clone size, V gene, D gene, CDR3 DNA, CDR3 protein. The D gene is left open where the match is weak. Rows may omit the clone size; those that give it use once, few, many or a size class.

14 TRBJ2-7 many TRBV4-3 NA TGCGCCAGCAGCCAAGTCGTGGGATCCTACGAGCAGTACTTC CASSQVVGSYEQYF
15 TRBJ2-7 NA TRBV7-2 NA TGTGCCAGCAGCTTAGTTCGCAGGGGGGTCAACGAGCAGTACTTC CASSLVRRGVNEQYF
13 TRBJ2-1 many TRBV3-1 NA TGTGCCAGCAGCCTAAGGGGAGGTGGTGAGCAGTTCTTC CASSLRGGGEQFF
15 TRBJ1-1 many TRBV5-4 TRBD1 TGTGCCAGCAGCTTGGGAGGACAGGGGTTTACTGAAGCTTTCTTT CASSLGGQGFTEAFF
14 TRBJ1-1 many TRBV29-1 TRBD1 TGCAGCGTTGTGGGACAGGCCGGGGACACTGAAGCTTTCTTT CSVVGQAGDTEAFF
13 TRBJ1-1 many TRBV29-1 TRBD1 TGCAGCGTTGAATCGACAGGGGACACTGAAGCTTTCTTT CSVESTGDTEAFF
14 TRBJ2-2 many TRBV2 TRBD1 TGTGCCAGCTACGGGACAGAGTCCACCGGGGAGCTGTTTTTT CASYGTESTGELFF
16 TRBJ2-7 many TRBV6-5 TRBD1 TGTGCCAGCAAAGACTCTCCCGGACAGGAGGCCTACGAGCAGTACTTC CASKDSPGQEAYEQYF
17 TRBJ2-7 NA TRBV7-2 NA TGTGCCAGCAGCTTAGCTGGGGGGACAAAACGGACAGACGAGCAGTACTTC CASSLAGGTKRTDEQYF
14 TRBJ2-5 many TRBV20-1 TRBD1 TGCAGTGCCCAACAGGGGGCAGTCCAAGAGACCCAGTACTTC CSAQQGAVQETQYF
14 TRBJ2-3 many TRBV3-1 NA TGTGCCAGCAGCGGACTACAGGGGAGAGATACGCAGTATTTT CASSGLQGRDTQYF
16 TRBJ2-3 many TRBV7-8 TRBD2 TGTGCCAGCAGCTTAAGTTCTAGCGGTGTCACAGATACGCAGTATTTT CASSLSSSGVTDTQYF
13 TRBJ1-2 few TRBV10-3 TRBD1 TGTGCCACAAGGGACAGTACCCTCTATGGCTACACCTTC CATRDSTLYGYTF
14 TRBJ2-7 many TRBV30 TRBD2 TGTGCCTGGGAAGCGGGAATGGGTTCCTACGAGCAGTACTTC CAWEAGMGSYEQYF
13 TRBJ2-1 few TRBV10-1 NA TGCGCCAGCAGTGAGGCTAGTTTCAATGAGCAGTTCTTC CASSEASFNEQFF
20 TRBJ2-1 many TRBV6-1 TRBD2 TGTGCCAGCAGTGTCCCGGGACTAGCGGGATACGTCCAGAATAACGATGAGCAGTTCTTC CASSVPGLAGYVQNNDEQFF
17 TRBJ1-5 many TRBV5-8 NA TGTGCCAGCAGCCCCGGCGCCTCGACTCATAGCAATCAGCCCCAGCATTTT CASSPGASTHSNQPQHF
16 TRBJ2-5 many TRBV25-1 NA TGTGCCAGCAGTCCCGGGACGACTACATACCAAGAGACCCAGTACTTC CASSPGTTTYQETQYF
15 TRBJ1-6 few TRBV28 NA TGTGCCAGCAGTTTACCCCTCAGACGGGCTTCACCCCTCCACTTT CASSLPLRRASPLHF
16 TRBJ2-3 many TRBV7-3 TRBD2 TGTGCCAGCAGCTTAACGTTGGCGGGAGCCACAGATACGCAGTATTTT CASSLTLAGATDTQYF
14 TRBJ1-5 many TRBV5-5 NA TGTGCCAGCAGCTGGGGGACGACCGAACAGCCCCAGCATTTT CASSWGTTEQPQHF
16 TRBJ2-1 many TRBV3-1 NA TGTGCCAGCAGCCAAGACCGAGCGGTCGGATACAATGAGCAGTTCTTC CASSQDRAVGYNEQFF
12 TRBJ1-2 many TRBV12-3/TRBV12-4 NA TGTGCCAGCAGTTTATCCGGGGTCGGCTACACCTTC CASSLSGVGYTF
20 TRBJ2-2 many TRBV27 TRBD2 TGTGCCAGCAGTTTATCGGTCCAGCTGCGGGAGGGGCCCAACACCGGGGAGCTGTTTTTT CASSLSVQLREGPNTGELFF
16 TRBJ2-1 many TRBV18 TRBD2 TGTGCCAGCTCACCACCGAGTAGCGGGAGGCTTAATGAGCAGTTCTTC CASSPPSSGRLNEQFF
17 TRBJ1-3 many TRBV4-3 NA TGCGCCAGCAGCCAAGACTTCACGGGCCGCTCTGGAAACACCATATATTTT CASSQDFTGRSGNTIYF